These 8 T cell receptor beta chains were all obtained from the same sample, sequenced in a study of T-cell reconstitution after alpha-beta-depleted transplantation in children. Unique molecular identifiers were built into the TCRbeta library. TCRdb independently ran MiXCR on the PCR reads; one entry per CDR3 protein. The table has hundreds of thousands of distinct CDR3 sequences, about a tenth seen once. The sample in question was PBMCs, obtained before TCRalphabeta/CD19-depleted stem cell transplant. The receptors originated from a boy under two years old with acute myeloid leukemia, due to receive a stem cell transplant.

Ten or more counts support this clonotype. The chain employs TRBV5-1 and TRBJ1-5; tentatively, D is TRBD1 (6 bases). CDR3 size: 13 residues. Germline CDR1 and CDR2: SGHRS and YFSETQ. The ends were cut back, 0 bases at V and 7 bases at J, with 8 bases in the middle. The CDR3 DNA is TGCGCCAGCAGCTTGGAGGGGGGACAGCCCCAGCATTTT. It encodes CASSLEGGQPQHF.

The table lists this clonotype with a few counts. DNA of the CDR3: TGCGCCAGCAGCTTCGAGGAATCAGAGACCCAGTACTTC. It specifies CASSFEESETQYF. The rearrangement links TRBV5-1 to TRBJ2-5, with no clear D. Trimming stripped 2 bases from V and 4 bases from J, with 9 bases between. This CDR3 is built from 13 residues. Germline values: CDR1 SGHRS, CDR2 YFSETQ. The whole variable domain, remainder taken from reference TRBV5-1 and TRBJ2-5, is KAGVTQTPRYLIKTRGQQVTLSCSPISGHRSVSWYQQTPGQGLQFLFEYFSETQRNKGNFPGRFSGRQFSNSRSEMNVSTLELGDSALYLCASSFEESETQYFGPGTRLLVL.

The J gene is TRBJ2-2, the V gene TRBV21-1; the DNA was not compared with TRBD1, the D call given in the table. TRBV21-1 is reported as a pseudogene. The CDR3 totals 17 residues. As DNA, the CDR3 is TGTGCCAGCAGCAAAGGACCTGGGGGAGCGGACACCGGGGAGCTGTTTTTT. Its translation: CASSKGPGGADTGELFF.

This clonotype was counted many times. The J gene is TRBJ1-2, the V gene TRBV28, with D maybe TRBD1 (6 bases). The V and J ends lost 7 bases and 7 bases respectively, with 13 bases between them. This CDR3 comprises 12 residues. CDR1 is MDHEN, CDR2 SYDVKM, per germline. Here the CDR3 DNA reads TGTGCCAGCAACAGGGATTTCGGTGGCTACACCTTC. Protein: CASNRDFGGYTF.

In this sample, this clonotype turned up many times. This chain links TRBV5-1 with TRBJ2-1, with D perhaps TRBD2 (6 bases). Germline-derived CDR1 and CDR2 are SGHRS and YFSETQ. Trimming cost V 1 base and J 6 bases, with 11 bases left between them. This CDR3 is 14 amino acids long. In nucleotides, the CDR3 is TGCGCCAGCAGCTTGTGGCTGGGAGGCAATGAGCAGTTCTTC. The encoded protein is CASSLWLGGNEQFF.

The rearrangement uses TRBV12-3 or TRBV12-4 and TRBJ2-2; 8 positions match TRBD1. The CDR3 spans 13 residues. Trimming cost V 6 bases and J 4 bases; bases outside gene matches: 1. This CDR3 reads CASSDRGTGELFF. The DNA of the CDR3 is TGTGCCAGCAGCGACAGGGGCACCGGGGAGCTGTTTTTT.

Worth noting for this clonotype: A much larger clone sits a single nucleotide away, making a read error possible. The chain joins TRBV12-3 or TRBV12-4 to TRBJ1-5, with D possibly being TRBD1 (6 bases). Between the trimmed V and J ends, which lost 5 bases and 8 bases, there was a span of 16 bases. There are 14 residues in the CDR3. CDR3 sequence: CASSTRTAGKPQHF. DNA of the CDR3: TGTGCCAGCAGTACCAGGACAGCGGGGAAGCCCCAGCATTTT.

This clonotype came up many times. V is TRBV20-1 and J is TRBJ1-2; no clear D gene. The CDR3 is 14 residues long. The germline gives CDR1 DFQATT, CDR2 SNEGSKA (reference sequence). Trimming took 0 bases from V and 4 from J, leaving 12 bases between them. This CDR3 is CSARDLQELYGYTF. The DNA for the CDR3 is TGCAGTGCTAGAGATTTGCAGGAACTCTATGGCTACACCTTC.